These 18 T cell receptor beta chains originate from one sample sequenced in a study of technical replicates of blood from four donors. TCRdb's copy holds only in-frame clones and misses some; the assay was immunoSEQ multiplex PCR. This table has roughly 72,000 clones, approximately 96% appearing once. Input material: T cells isolated from PBMCs. These receptors were obtained from a human donor in good health.

This clone has just one count. The chain combines TRBV10-3 with TRBJ2-6; D might be TRBD1 (5 bases). The V gene's germline CDR1 is ENHRY and CDR2 SYGVKD. The CDR3 contains 19 residues. The V end lost 0 bases, the J end lost 0 bases, and 15 bases lay between the germline ends. For the CDR3, the DNA is TGTGCCATCAGTGAGTCTTGGACGGATGACAGCTCTGGGGCCAACGTCCTGACTTTC. This codes for CAISESWTDDSSGANVLTF.

A single count supports this clone. V is TRBV27 and J is TRBJ2-7; weak D call: TRBD2 (5 bases). V was cut by 4 bases and J by 0 bases, with 13 bases left in between. The germline V gene has CDR1 MNHEY and CDR2 SMNVEV (reference sequence). The length of the CDR3 is 15 residues. The CDR3 nucleotides read TGTGCCAGCAGTTGGTGGACGGGGAACTCCTACGAGCAGTACTTC. Residues: CASSWWTGNSYEQYF.

CDR3 region: CASSVAGTTKYEQYF. DNA for the CDR3: TGTGCCAGCAGCGTAGCGGGGACAACTAAGTACGAGCAGTACTTC. The chain combines TRBV9 with TRBJ2-7; maybe TRBD1 (6 bases). V was clipped by 0 bases and J by 4 bases, with 14 bases between them. The germline gives CDR1 SGDLS, CDR2 YYNGEE. The CDR3 consists of 15 residues.

V and J are TRBV4-3 and TRBJ1-4; TRBD1 might be the D (5 bases). Germline V gene data show CDR1 as LGHNA and CDR2 as YSLEER. The CDR3 runs 16 residues. V dropped 0 bases and J dropped 5 bases, with 13 bases sitting between them. The CDR3 reads CASSQDVGEGNEKLFF. DNA for the CDR3: TGCGCCAGCAGCCAAGATGTCGGGGAGGGGAATGAAAAACTGTTTTTT.

This chain uses TRBV7-8 with TRBJ2-3, with 7 bases identical to TRBD2. CDR1 is SGHVS, CDR2 FQNEAQ, per germline. This CDR3 is 12 amino acids long. J lost 2 bases, V lost 8 bases, and 1 base had no gene match. Written as DNA, the CDR3 is TGTGCCAGCGGGGACTACACAGATACGCAGTATTTT. Translating it yields CASGDYTDTQYF. Supplemented by reference TRBV7-8 and TRBJ2-3, the full variable domain reads GAGVSQSPRYKVAKRGQDVALRCDPISGHVSLFWYQQALGQGPEFLTYFQNEAQLDKSGLPSDRFFAERPEGSVSTLKIQRTQQEDSAVYLCASGDYTDTQYFGPGTRLTVL.

V gene TRBV10-2 combines with J gene TRBJ2-7, with D tentatively TRBD2 (6 bases). This CDR3 is 13 amino acids long. Germline loops: CDR1 WSHSY, CDR2 SAAADI. Trimming removed 5 bases at V and 7 bases at J, with 15 bases between. The CDR3 protein is CASSPLGREEQYF. The CDR3, as DNA: TGCGCCAGCAGTCCCTTGGGGCGGGAAGAGCAGTACTTC.

The chain recombines TRBV28 with TRBJ1-1; the D is unclear. Germline V CDR1 and CDR2: MDHEN, SYDVKM. Trimming removed 3 bases at V and 0 bases at J, with 8 bases between. This CDR3 region has 14 residues. CDR3 coding DNA: TGTGCCAGCAGTTTGCACAGCATGAACACTGAAGCTTTCTTT. Amino acid sequence: CASSLHSMNTEAFF. The full variable domain, rest sourced from reference TRBV28 and TRBJ1-1, is DVKVTQSSRYLVKRTGEKVFLECVQDMDHENMFWYRQDPGLGLRLIYFSYDVKMKEKGDIPEGYSVSREKKERFSLILESASTNQTSMYLCASSLHSMNTEAFFGQGTRLTVV.

The J gene is TRBJ2-3, the V gene TRBV6-5, with TRBD2 as a possible D gene (5 bases). The CDR3 runs to 13 residues. CDR1 and CDR2 (germline): MNHEY, SVGAGI. Trimming shortened V by 0 bases and J by 7 bases, and 8 bases separated the two germline ends. CDR3 in DNA: TGTGCCAGCAGTTACTCGAGAGGGAATACGCAGTATTTT. Residues: CASSYSRGNTQYF.

In nucleotides, the CDR3 is TGTGCCAGCAGTTACTCGAGAGGGGGCAACACTGAAGCTTTCTTT. Translation: CASSYSRGGNTEAFF. The chain couples TRBV6-5 to TRBJ1-1, with 7 bases that match TRBD1. CDR1 is MNHEY and CDR2 is SVGAGI in the germline V gene. The J segment lost 2 bases and the V segment lost 0 bases, leaving 3 bases of the junction unmatched. CDR3 length equals 15 residues.

The rearrangement joins TRBV6-6 to TRBJ1-2; D is unresolved. The V end was cut by 2 bases, the J end by 0 bases, with 10 bases between. CDR1 and CDR2 (germline): MNHNY, SVGAGI (reference sequence). The CDR3 extends over 15 amino acids. Here the CDR3 reads CASSYVSPPNYGYTF. The DNA for the CDR3 is TGTGCCAGCAGTTACGTGAGTCCTCCTAACTATGGCTACACCTTC.

V gene TRBV18 combines with J gene TRBJ2-3; TRBD2 aligns across 11 bases. This CDR3 has 19 residues. Germline V gene sequence: CDR1 KGHSH, CDR2 LQKENI. V shed 1 base, J shed 2 bases, and the junction held 11 bases outside the gene matches. CDR3 sequence: CASSPLPAGTSGDTDTQYF. The CDR3 DNA reads as TGTGCCAGCTCACCACTCCCAGCCGGGACTAGCGGAGACACAGATACGCAGTATTTT. Looking up the rest from reference TRBV18 and TRBJ2-3 gives the full variable domain: NAGVMQNPRHLVRRRGQEARLRCSPMKGHSHVYWYRQLPEEGLKFMVYLQKENIIDESGMPKERFSAEFPKEGPSILRIQQVVRGDSAAYFCASSPLPAGTSGDTDTQYFGPGTRLTVL.

The J gene is TRBJ2-7, the V gene TRBV5-5, with a possible D match to TRBD1 (5 bases). This CDR3 is 16 amino acids long. From germline, CDR1 is SGHKS and CDR2 YYEKEE (reference sequence). V lost 4 bases to trimming and J lost 0 bases, with 17 bases between them. CDR3 DNA sequence: TGTGCCAGCAGCCTAACTCAGGGCCTTCGCTCCTACGAGCAGTACTTC. Translating it yields CASSLTQGLRSYEQYF.

This chain links TRBV7-6 with TRBJ2-7, with TRBD2 identical over 9 bases. This CDR3 has 15 residues. V shed 4 bases, J shed 4 bases, and the junction held 8 bases outside the gene matches. Per the germline V gene, CDR1 is SGHVS and CDR2 is FNYEAQ. The CDR3 spells CASSSLTSGIYEQYF. The CDR3 DNA reads as TGTGCCAGCAGCTCCCTGACTAGCGGCATATACGAGCAGTACTTC.

The chain is built from TRBV9 and TRBJ2-2, with 8 nucleotides matching TRBD1. The CDR3 extends over 15 amino acids. The junction had 7 bases not matched to a gene; V was cut back by 5 bases and J by 4 bases. In germline, CDR1 is SGDLS, CDR2 YYNGEE. Written as DNA, the CDR3 is TGTGCCAGCAGTGATCAGGGGGCGATCACCGGGGAGCTGTTTTTT. Encoded protein: CASSDQGAITGELFF.

The genes are TRBV29-1 and TRBJ2-7; a weak D match, TRBD2 (6 bases). V was clipped by 4 bases and J by 2 bases, with 18 bases between them. In germline, CDR1 is SQVTM, CDR2 ANQGSEA. The CDR3 contains 15 residues. In DNA, the CDR3 is TGCAGCGTTGGGGGGGAGATAGCGGTTCCCTACGAGCAGTACTTC. Encoded protein: CSVGGEIAVPYEQYF.

The chain is built from TRBV11-3 and TRBJ2-7, with TRBD1 identical over 9 bases. This CDR3 has 15 amino acids. The germline CDR1 and CDR2 sequences are SGHNT and YENEEA. Trimming removed 5 bases from V and 2 bases from J; junction bases left unmatched: 7. CDR3 amino acids: CASSTPGQGAYEQYF. The CDR3 DNA follows: TGTGCCAGCAGCACACCGGGACAGGGAGCCTACGAGCAGTACTTC.

The chain employs TRBV6-5 and TRBJ2-1; unclear D gene. Germline lookup yields CDR1 MNHEY and CDR2 SVGAGI. CDR3 length equals 10 residues. V was clipped by 8 bases and J by 4 bases, with 3 bases between them. CDR3 residues: CASRYNEQFF. CDR3 DNA: TGTGCCAGCCGGTACAATGAGCAGTTCTTC.

The V gene is TRBV6-1, the J gene TRBJ2-4; the match to TRBD2 covers 11 bases. CDR3 length equals 15 residues. Looked up from germline, CDR1 is MNHNS and CDR2 is SASEGT. V gave up 2 bases and J gave up 9 bases; unmatched junction bases: 6. DNA for the CDR3: TGTGCCAGCAGTGAAACCACTAGCGGGAGTATCATTCAGTACTTC. Protein product: CASSETTSGSIIQYF.